The rows below give T cell receptor beta chains drawn from one sample of a study of technical replicates of blood from a few donors. TCRdb's copy holds only in-frame clones and misses some; the assay was immunoSEQ multiplex PCR. The sample includes over 90,000 clones, roughly 96% of them seen just once. Sample: T cells isolated from PBMCs. These receptors all come from a human donor in good health. Each CDR3 is given with its conserved first and last residue. Fields, in order: D gene, J gene, V gene, CDR3 DNA, CDR3 protein. D genes are given only for firm matches.

d_gene: TRBD1
j_gene: TRBJ2-7
v_gene: TRBV5-4
CDR3nt: TGTGCCAGCAGCCCCGGGACAGGGGGCTTGGAGCAGTACTTC
CDR3aa: CASSPGTGGLEQYF

d_gene: TRBD2
j_gene: TRBJ2-2
v_gene: TRBV12-5
CDR3nt: TGTGCTAGTGGTTTGGAGATAAGCGGGGCGGAGCTGTTTTTT
CDR3aa: CASGLEISGAELFF

d_gene: TRBD2
j_gene: TRBJ2-1
v_gene: TRBV2
CDR3nt: TGTGCCAACACGGGACTAGCATACAATGAGCAGCTCTTC
CDR3aa: CANTGLAYNEQLF

d_gene: .
j_gene: TRBJ2-3
v_gene: TRBV6-4
CDR3nt: TGTGCCAGCAGTGACCCCAAACGAAGGGGGAGGAGGACTAGAAGCACAGATACGCAGTATTTT
CDR3aa: CASSDPKRRGRRTRSTDTQYF

d_gene: .
j_gene: TRBJ2-7
v_gene: TRBV4-1
CDR3nt: TGCGCCAGCAGCCAAGATGCGGGGGCGAGCGAGCAGTACTTC
CDR3aa: CASSQDAGASEQYF

d_gene: .
j_gene: TRBJ2-1
v_gene: TRBV6-5
CDR3nt: TGTGCCAGCAGTTCCAACACAGTGAATGAGCAGTTCTTC
CDR3aa: CASSSNTVNEQFF

d_gene: .
j_gene: TRBJ2-1
v_gene: TRBV6-5
CDR3nt: TGTGCCAGCAGTCAATACAATGAGCAGTTCTTC
CDR3aa: CASSQYNEQFF

d_gene: .
j_gene: TRBJ2-1
v_gene: TRBV5-1
CDR3nt: TGCGCCAGCAGCTTGGAGGGGAGGAGCTCCTACAATGAGCAGTTCTTC
CDR3aa: CASSLEGRSSYNEQFF

d_gene: TRBD1
j_gene: TRBJ2-5
v_gene: TRBV2
CDR3nt: TGTGCCAGCAGTGAAGGAGGACAGGGGGAGACCCAGTACTTC
CDR3aa: CASSEGGQGETQYF

d_gene: .
j_gene: TRBJ1-2
v_gene: TRBV11-2
CDR3nt: TGTGCCAGCAGCTTCGAGACAGCCGTCTATGGCTACACCTTC
CDR3aa: CASSFETAVYGYTF